A selection of T cell receptor beta chains follows, all from one sample in a study of CD8 T cells in Susac syndrome. MiXCR was run by TCRdb on the immunoSEQ multiplex PCR reads, yielding one entry per CDR3 protein. The sample records 160,000 or so distinct CDR3 sequences, approximately 95% being singletons. The sequenced material came from CD8+ T cells from PBMCs. These receptors all stem from a human donor with multiple sclerosis. CDR3s include the opening cysteine and the closing phenylalanine or tryptophan. A D gene is named only where the DNA matches it firmly. Size is stated for part of the rows, as once, few or many counts, or as a class when the clone is expanded.

d_call,v_call,clone_size,j_call,cdr3_nt,cdr3_aa
TRBD1,TRBV3-1,.,TRBJ2-3,TGTGCCAGCAGCCAAGGTCGGACAGGGGGGTACACAGATACGCAGTATTTT,CASSQGRTGGYTDTQYF
.,TRBV13,.,TRBJ1-2,TGTGCCAGCAGCTCACAGACAGGTTTTGGCTACACCTTC,CASSSQTGFGYTF
.,TRBV4-2,.,TRBJ2-1,TGTGCCAGCAGCCAAGTGTTAGCTGTTGGGAGTGGGCAGTTCTTC,CASSQVLAVGSGQFF
.,TRBV7-6,.,TRBJ1-1,TGTGCCAGCAGCTCGTTGGGCCTCCGGGACACTGAAGCTTTCTTT,CASSSLGLRDTEAFF
.,TRBV3-1,.,TRBJ2-5,TGTGCCAGCAGCCAAGATGGTCTAGCGCTAACGTCCCAGTACTTC,CASSQDGLALTSQYF
.,TRBV11-2,once,TRBJ2-7,TGTGCCAGCAGCAGCAGATCCTCACTCCGAGGTTACGAGCAGTACTTC,CASSSRSSLRGYEQYF
.,TRBV28,.,TRBJ2-7,TGTGCCAGCAGTTTTACAGGGACCTACGAGCAGTACTTC,CASSFTGTYEQYF
TRBD1,TRBV20-1,.,TRBJ2-1,TGCAGCCCGAAACCTTACACAGGGGGCAATGAGCAGTTCTTC,CSPKPYTGGNEQFF
.,TRBV29-1,.,TRBJ1-2,TGCAGCGTTGAAGAGACCAGGGGCTACACCTTC,CSVEETRGYTF
TRBD2,TRBV5-1,.,TRBJ2-5,TGCGCCAGCAGCCACCCCACTAGCGGCCTACCTGAGGAGACCCAGTACTTC,CASSHPTSGLPEETQYF
.,TRBV24-1,few,TRBJ1-1,TGTGCCACCACCACAACGTCCAGGGCGAACACTGAAGCTTTCTTT,CATTTTSRANTEAFF
.,TRBV28,.,TRBJ1-1,TGTGCCAGCAGGTTACCGGGGGACACTGAAGCTTTCTTT,CASRLPGDTEAFF
.,TRBV25-1,.,TRBJ1-1,TGTGCCAGCAGTGAGGAGGGGAGCACTGAAGCTTTCTTT,CASSEEGSTEAFF
TRBD1,TRBV7-9,once,TRBJ2-3,TGTGCCAGCAGCGCACAGGGGTCGGGCACAGATACGCAGTATTTT,CASSAQGSGTDTQYF
.,TRBV19,.,TRBJ2-7,TGTGCCAGTAGTACAAGGGGACGGGTCCACGAGCAGTACTTC,CASSTRGRVHEQYF
.,TRBV20-1,.,TRBJ1-4,TGCAGTGCGCAAACGGCGGCTAATGAAAAACTGTTTTTT,CSAQTAANEKLFF
.,TRBV6-6,.,TRBJ1-6,TGTGCCAGCAACTCCGACAGGCACAATTCACCCCTCCACTTT,CASNSDRHNSPLHF
.,TRBV7-3,.,TRBJ2-3,TGTGCCAGCAGCACACCCCCAGATACGCAGTATTTT,CASSTPPDTQYF
.,TRBV4-1,.,TRBJ1-2,TGCGCCAGCAGCCAAGAGGGAAGGGGGATGTTCCACTATGGCTACACCTTC,CASSQEGRGMFHYGYTF
TRBD1,TRBV5-8,.,TRBJ2-7,TGTGCCAGCAGCCCGTTCGGACAGGAGTCTTACTACGAGCAGTACTTC,CASSPFGQESYYEQYF
.,TRBV27,once,TRBJ1-6,TGTGCCAGCAGTCAGGGTGTAGGTTCACCCCTCCACTTT,CASSQGVGSPLHF
.,TRBV12-3/TRBV12-4,.,TRBJ2-7,TGTGCCAGCAGGAGTACGTCCTACGAGCAGTACTTC,CASRSTSYEQYF
.,TRBV20-1,.,TRBJ1-2,TGCAGTGCTAGAATACCCTCGAACAAGGGCCTCATCTATGGCTACACCTTC,CSARIPSNKGLIYGYTF
.,TRBV5-6,.,TRBJ1-2,TGTGCCAGCAGCTTGGCGGACTATGGCTACACCTTC,CASSLADYGYTF
.,TRBV7-3,.,TRBJ1-1,TGTGCCAGCAGCGATCGACCTTCCTCTGAAGCTTTCTTT,CASSDRPSSEAFF
.,TRBV28,.,TRBJ2-2,TGTGCCAGCAGGCCAAGGCCCCGAACCGGGGAGCTGTTTTTT,CASRPRPRTGELFF
.,TRBV28,few,TRBJ2-5,TGTGCCAGCAGTTTTGAGGAGACCCAGTACTTC,CASSFEETQYF
.,TRBV5-5,.,TRBJ2-6,TGTGCCAGCAGCTGGACCCCTTCTGGGGCCAACGTCCTGACTTTC,CASSWTPSGANVLTF
.,TRBV3-1,.,TRBJ1-4,TGTGCCAGCAGCCAGGGGCGGTCCATGGAAAAACTGTTTTTT,CASSQGRSMEKLFF